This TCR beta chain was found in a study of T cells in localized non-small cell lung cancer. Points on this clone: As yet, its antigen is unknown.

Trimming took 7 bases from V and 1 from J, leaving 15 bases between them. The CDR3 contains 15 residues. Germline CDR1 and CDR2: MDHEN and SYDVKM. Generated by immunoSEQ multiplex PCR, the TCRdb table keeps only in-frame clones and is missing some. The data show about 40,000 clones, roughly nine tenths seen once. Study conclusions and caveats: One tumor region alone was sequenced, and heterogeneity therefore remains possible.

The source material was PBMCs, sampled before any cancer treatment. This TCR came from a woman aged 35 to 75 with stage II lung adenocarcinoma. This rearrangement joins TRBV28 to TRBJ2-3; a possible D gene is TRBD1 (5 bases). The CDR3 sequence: CASNGWGSGTDTQYF. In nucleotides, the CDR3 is TGTGCCAGCAACGGGTGGGGCTCTGGCACAGATACGCAGTATTTT.